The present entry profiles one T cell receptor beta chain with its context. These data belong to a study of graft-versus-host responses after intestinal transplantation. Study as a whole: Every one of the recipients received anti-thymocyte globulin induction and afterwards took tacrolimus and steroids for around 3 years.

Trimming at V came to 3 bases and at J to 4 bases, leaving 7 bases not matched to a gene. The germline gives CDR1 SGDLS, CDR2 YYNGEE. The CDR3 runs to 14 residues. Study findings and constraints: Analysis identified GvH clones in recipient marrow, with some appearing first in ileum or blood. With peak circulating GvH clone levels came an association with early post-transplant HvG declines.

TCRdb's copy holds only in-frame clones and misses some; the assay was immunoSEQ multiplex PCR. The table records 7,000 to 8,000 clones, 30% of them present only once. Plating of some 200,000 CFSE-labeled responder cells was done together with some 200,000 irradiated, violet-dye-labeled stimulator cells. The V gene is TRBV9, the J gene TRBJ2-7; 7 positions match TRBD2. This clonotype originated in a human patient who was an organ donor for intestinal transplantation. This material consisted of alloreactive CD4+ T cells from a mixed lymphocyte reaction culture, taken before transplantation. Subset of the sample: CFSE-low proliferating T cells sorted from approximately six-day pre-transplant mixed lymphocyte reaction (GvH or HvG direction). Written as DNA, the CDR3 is TGTGCCAGCAGCGAGGCCCCCGGGGGGTACGAGCAGTACTTC. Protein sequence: CASSEAPGGYEQYF.